This TCR beta chain is from a study of CD8+ T cells in alopecia areata. Study details: Treated patients were dosed with oral tofacitinib, taking 5 to 10 mg twice daily.

In each case, RNA was isolated and then reverse transcribed into cDNA as the sequencing template. Profiling relied on immunoSEQ multiplex PCR, and the TCRdb table lists in-frame clones only, not all of them. The sample includes over 8,000 clones, approximately 70% of them seen just once. Points on this clone: Its antigen is not identified.

Patients with alopecia areata provided lesional scalp punch biopsies as well as peripheral blood. The CDR3 consists of 14 residues. Between the trimmed V and J ends, which lost 6 bases and 3 bases, there was a span of 15 bases. CDR1 SNHLY and CDR2 FYNNEI come from the germline V gene. Findings and limits, study-wide: TCR sharing across patients was less clear than in mice, possibly HLA-related. Researchers report lesional scalp, most notably alopecia totalis/universalis, outstripped normal scalp in clonality.

The rearrangement links TRBV2 to TRBJ2-7; possibly TRBD1 for D (6 bases). Sequencing was carried out using skin. The receptor's source is a human donor with alopecia areata. Here the CDR3 reads CASRSWDTDYEQYF. The CDR3 DNA is TGTGCCAGCAGGAGTTGGGACACAGACTACGAGCAGTACTTC.